This is a list of T cell receptor beta chains from one sample in a study of shared clonotypes between healthy human individuals. Profiled with immunoSEQ multiplex PCR; TCRdb holds only in-frame clones, not every one. The sample lists some 2.1 million clones, roughly 95% occurring once. Sequencing input: naive CD8+ T cells sorted from blood. Receptors originate from a man younger than 35 in good health. The CDR3 runs from the conserved cysteine through the conserved F or W. D genes are given only for firm matches. Some rows mark clone size as missing; the rest say once, few, many or name a class of expanded clone.

.	TRBV15	.	TRBJ1-1	TGTGCCACCAGCCCTATGGGGTGGGACACTGAAGCTTTCTTT	CATSPMGWDTEAFF
.	TRBV7-9	TRBD2	TRBJ2-1	TGTGCCAGCAGTCCCGGGACTAGATACAATGAGCAGTTCTTC	CASSPGTRYNEQFF
.	TRBV6-7	.	TRBJ2-7	TGTGCCAACCCGGGTTCACGGTACGAGCAGTACTTC	CANPGSRYEQYF
.	TRBV6-1	.	TRBJ2-4	TGTGCCAGCAGTGAAATAGGACAGCAGTACTTC	CASSEIGQQYF
.	TRBV7-6	TRBD2	TRBJ2-1	TGTGCCAGCAGCTTACTTCTAGCGGGGGGGAAGGCGGGTGAGCAGTTCTTC	CASSLLLAGGKAGEQFF
.	TRBV6-1	TRBD2	TRBJ2-1	TGTGCCAGCAGTAGACTAGCGGGGTACAATGAGCAGTTCTTC	CASSRLAGYNEQFF
.	TRBV5-1	TRBD1	TRBJ1-1	TGCGCCAGCAGCTCGGGACAGGGAGGCCCTTCTGAAGCTTTCTTT	CASSSGQGGPSEAFF
.	TRBV5-6	.	TRBJ1-4	TGTGCCAGCAGCTTCGGGACCGTAGGGGAAAAACTGTTTTTT	CASSFGTVGEKLFF
.	TRBV7-9	TRBD2	TRBJ2-1	TGTGCCAGCAGCTTTGGGCTAGCGGGTTACAATGAGCAGTTCTTC	CASSFGLAGYNEQFF
.	TRBV5-1	.	TRBJ2-1	TGCGCCAGCAACTTGGTGAGCGGGTCCATGGATAATGAGCAGTTCTTC	CASNLVSGSMDNEQFF
.	TRBV13	TRBD1	TRBJ2-5	TGTGCCAGCAGCGGACAGGGGGCTGGGGGTGAGACCCAGTACTTC	CASSGQGAGGETQYF
.	TRBV2	.	TRBJ2-6	TGTGCCAGCAGTTGGACCGAGTTCTACTCTGGGGCCAACGTCCTGACTTTC	CASSWTEFYSGANVLTF
.	TRBV27	.	TRBJ2-7	TGTGCCAGCAGTTTTATAGGGGACGAGCAGTACTTC	CASSFIGDEQYF
.	TRBV28	.	TRBJ2-4	TGTGCCAGCAGTTTATCAAGCAGATCCCCTTTTGACAAAAACATTCAGTACTTC	CASSLSSRSPFDKNIQYF
once	TRBV28	.	TRBJ2-7	TGTGCCAGCAGCCCTGGACAAAGCGAGCAGTACTTC	CASSPGQSEQYF
.	TRBV5-4	.	TRBJ1-1	TGTGCCAGCAGCCCACGGGGGGGGACTGAAGCTTTCTTT	CASSPRGGTEAFF
.	TRBV10-1	.	TRBJ2-5	TGCGCCAGCAGTGGTTCTACAGACTTAGAGACCCAGTACTTC	CASSGSTDLETQYF
.	TRBV5-6	.	TRBJ2-7	TGTGCCAGCAGCTCATGGGGCGGCTACGAGCAGTACTTC	CASSSWGGYEQYF
.	TRBV6-6	.	TRBJ1-4	TGTGCCAGCAGCTCCGAATCGAGTTATAATGAAAAACTGTTTTTT	CASSSESSYNEKLFF
.	TRBV9	.	TRBJ1-5	TGTGCCAGCAGCGTAGGAGGTAATAGCAATCAGCCCCAGCATTTT	CASSVGGNSNQPQHF
.	TRBV9	TRBD1	TRBJ1-1	TGTGCCAGCGGACCCACAGGGGGTCACACTGAAGCTTTCTTT	CASGPTGGHTEAFF
.	TRBV19	.	TRBJ1-1	TGTGCCAGTACATACGGGAGTGGGGGATGGACTGAAGCTTTCTTT	CASTYGSGGWTEAFF
.	TRBV11-2	.	TRBJ1-6	TGTGCCAGCAGCTTAGAGGGCAGCTATTCACCCCTCCACTTT	CASSLEGSYSPLHF
once	TRBV19	TRBD1	TRBJ2-3	TGTGCCAGCGGGGACAGGGGCACAGATACGCAGTATTTT	CASGDRGTDTQYF
.	TRBV7-9	.	TRBJ2-1	TGTGCCAGCAGCCCACAAAGGGGGGGCCGGTACAATGAGCAGTTCTTC	CASSPQRGGRYNEQFF
.	TRBV29-1	.	TRBJ1-1	TGCAGCGTTGTTGTACAGGGTAACTCGGCTTTCTTT	CSVVVQGNSAFF
.	TRBV11-2	TRBD2	TRBJ2-3	TGTGCCAGCAGCTCACTATATAGCGGGAGTCCAGATACGCAGTATTTT	CASSSLYSGSPDTQYF
.	TRBV27	.	TRBJ1-5	TGTGCCAGCAGTTTTGGCGGCCGCAATCAGCCCCAGCATTTT	CASSFGGRNQPQHF